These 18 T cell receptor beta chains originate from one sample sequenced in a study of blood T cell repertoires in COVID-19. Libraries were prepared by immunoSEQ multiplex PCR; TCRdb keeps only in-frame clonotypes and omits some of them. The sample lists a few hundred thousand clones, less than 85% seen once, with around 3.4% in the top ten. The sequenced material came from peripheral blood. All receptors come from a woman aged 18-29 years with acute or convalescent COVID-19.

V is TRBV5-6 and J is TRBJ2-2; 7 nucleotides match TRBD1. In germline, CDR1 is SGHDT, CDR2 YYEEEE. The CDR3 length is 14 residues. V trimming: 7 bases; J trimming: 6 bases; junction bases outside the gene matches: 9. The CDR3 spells CASRRQGIAGELFF. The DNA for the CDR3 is TGTGCCAGCCGCCGACAGGGAATCGCCGGGGAGCTGTTTTTT.

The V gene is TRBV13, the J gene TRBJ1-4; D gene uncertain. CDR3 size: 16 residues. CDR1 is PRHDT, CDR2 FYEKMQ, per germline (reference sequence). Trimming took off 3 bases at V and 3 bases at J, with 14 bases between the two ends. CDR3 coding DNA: TGTGCCAGCAGCTTTACTCCGGGGTCGGCTAATGAAAAACTGTTTTTT. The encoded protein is CASSFTPGSANEKLFF.

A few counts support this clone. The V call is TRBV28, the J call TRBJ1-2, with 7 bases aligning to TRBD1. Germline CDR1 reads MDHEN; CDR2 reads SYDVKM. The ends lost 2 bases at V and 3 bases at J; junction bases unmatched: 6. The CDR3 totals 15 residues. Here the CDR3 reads CASSLVDQGDYGYTF. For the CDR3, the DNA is TGTGCCAGCAGTTTAGTGGATCAGGGGGACTATGGCTACACCTTC.

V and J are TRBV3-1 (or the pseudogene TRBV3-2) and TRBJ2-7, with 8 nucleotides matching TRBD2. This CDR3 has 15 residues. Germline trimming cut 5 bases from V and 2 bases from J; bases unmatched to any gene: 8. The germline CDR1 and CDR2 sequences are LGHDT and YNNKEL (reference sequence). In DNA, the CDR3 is TGTGCCAGCAGCGAAGGGATTAGCGGGACCTACGAGCAGTACTTC. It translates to CASSEGISGTYEQYF.

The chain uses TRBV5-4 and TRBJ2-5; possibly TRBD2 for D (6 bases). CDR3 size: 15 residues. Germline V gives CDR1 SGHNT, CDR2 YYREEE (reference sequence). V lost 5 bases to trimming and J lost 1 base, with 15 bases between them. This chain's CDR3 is CASRWGGGRQETQYF. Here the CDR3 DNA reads TGTGCCAGCAGGTGGGGAGGAGGGCGCCAAGAGACCCAGTACTTC.

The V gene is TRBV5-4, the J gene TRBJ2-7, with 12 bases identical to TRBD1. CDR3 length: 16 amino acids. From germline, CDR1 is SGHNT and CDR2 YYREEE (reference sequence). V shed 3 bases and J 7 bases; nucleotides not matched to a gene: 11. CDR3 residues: CASSSIGGTGGFEQYF. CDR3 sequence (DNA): TGTGCCAGCAGCTCAATCGGGGGGACAGGGGGCTTTGAGCAGTACTTC.

The CDR3 bases are TGTGCCAGCAGTTTTGGGTCCCAGGGATGGGAACTGTTTTTT. Protein product: CASSFGSQGWELFF. The J gene is TRBJ1-4, the V gene TRBV28; a weak D match, TRBD1 (5 bases). The CDR3 extends over 14 amino acids. CDR1 is MDHEN, CDR2 SYDVKM, per germline. V was shortened by 3 bases and J by 12 bases, with 17 bases between the two germline ends.

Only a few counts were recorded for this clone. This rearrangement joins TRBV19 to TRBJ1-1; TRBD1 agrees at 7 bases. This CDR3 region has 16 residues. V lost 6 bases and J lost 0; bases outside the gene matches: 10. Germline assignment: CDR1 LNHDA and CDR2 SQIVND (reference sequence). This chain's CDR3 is CASRYEGGTVNTEAFF. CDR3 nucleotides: TGTGCCAGTAGATATGAAGGCGGGACAGTGAACACTGAAGCTTTCTTT.

CDR3 DNA sequence: TGTGCCAGTCTGCGGAGCTCTGGGGCCAACGTCCTGACTTTC. Amino acids: CASLRSSGANVLTF. The chain joins TRBV19 to TRBJ2-6; D call uncertain. Trimming removed 8 bases from V and 0 bases from J, with 8 bases in between. Germline CDR1 LNHDA, CDR2 SQIVND (reference sequence). This CDR3 region has 14 residues. Based on the CDR3 plus reference TRBV19 and TRBJ2-6, the full variable domain is DGGITQSPKYLFRKEGQNVTLSCEQNLNHDAMYWYRQDPGQGLRLIYYSQIVNDFQKGDIAEGYSVSREKKESFPLTVTSAQKNPTAFYLCASLRSSGANVLTFGAGSRLTVL.

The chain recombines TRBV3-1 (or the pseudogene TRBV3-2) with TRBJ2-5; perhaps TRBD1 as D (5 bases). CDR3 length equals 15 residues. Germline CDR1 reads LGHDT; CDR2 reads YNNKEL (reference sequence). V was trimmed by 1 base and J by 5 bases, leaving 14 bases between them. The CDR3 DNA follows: TGTGCCAGCAGCCAAGGAGGCACGCAGGGCGAGACCCAGTACTTC. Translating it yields CASSQGGTQGETQYF.

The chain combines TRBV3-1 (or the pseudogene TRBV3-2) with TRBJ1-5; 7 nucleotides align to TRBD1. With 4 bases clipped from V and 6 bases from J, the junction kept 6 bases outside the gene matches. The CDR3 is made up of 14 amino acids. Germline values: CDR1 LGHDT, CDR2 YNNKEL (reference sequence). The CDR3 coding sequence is TGTGCCAGCAGCCGGAACAGGGGCAGTCAGCCCCAGCATTTT. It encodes CASSRNRGSQPQHF.

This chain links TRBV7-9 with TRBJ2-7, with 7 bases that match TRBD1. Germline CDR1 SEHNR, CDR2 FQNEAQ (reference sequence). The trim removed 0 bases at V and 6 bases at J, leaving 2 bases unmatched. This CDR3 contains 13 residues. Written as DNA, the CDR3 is TGTGCCAGCAGCTTAGCGCAGGGGGTCGAGCAGTACTTC. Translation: CASSLAQGVEQYF. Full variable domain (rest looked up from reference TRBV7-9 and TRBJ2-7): DTGVSQNPRHKITKRGQNVTFRCDPISEHNRLYWYRQTLGQGPEFLTYFQNEAQLEKSRLLSDRFSAERPKGSFSTLEIQRTEQGDSAMYLCASSLAQGVEQYFGPGTRLTVT.

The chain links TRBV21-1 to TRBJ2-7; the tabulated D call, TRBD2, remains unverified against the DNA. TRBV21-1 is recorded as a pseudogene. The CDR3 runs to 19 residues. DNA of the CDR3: TGTGCCAGCAGCAAAGAGGTCAATGGTCGGGGACTAGCGGGATGTGAGCAGTACTTC. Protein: CASSKEVNGRGLAGCEQYF.

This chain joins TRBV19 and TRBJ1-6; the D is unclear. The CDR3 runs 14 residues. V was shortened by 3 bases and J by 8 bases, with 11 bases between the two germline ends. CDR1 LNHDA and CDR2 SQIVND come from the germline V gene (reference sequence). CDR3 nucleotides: TGTGCCAGTAGTATCGAGGACGGGGATTCACCCCTCCACTTT. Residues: CASSIEDGDSPLHF.

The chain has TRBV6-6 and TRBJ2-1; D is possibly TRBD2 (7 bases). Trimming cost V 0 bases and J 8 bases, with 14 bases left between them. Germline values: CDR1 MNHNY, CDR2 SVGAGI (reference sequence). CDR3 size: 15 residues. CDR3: CASSYSWGGPHEQFF. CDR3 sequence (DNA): TGTGCCAGCAGTTACTCGTGGGGGGGGCCCCATGAGCAGTTCTTC.

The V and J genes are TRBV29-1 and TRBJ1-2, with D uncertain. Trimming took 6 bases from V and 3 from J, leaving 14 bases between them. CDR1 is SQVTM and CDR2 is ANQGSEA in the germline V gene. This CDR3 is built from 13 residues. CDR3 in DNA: TGCAGCGTGAGGCAGTTAGGCGACTATGGCTACACCTTC. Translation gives CSVRQLGDYGYTF.

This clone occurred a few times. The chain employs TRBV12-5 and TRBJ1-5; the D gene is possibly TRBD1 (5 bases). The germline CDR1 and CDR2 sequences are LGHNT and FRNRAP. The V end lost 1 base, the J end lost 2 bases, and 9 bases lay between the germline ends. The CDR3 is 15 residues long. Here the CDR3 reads CASGLGQGGNQPQHF. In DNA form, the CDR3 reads TGTGCTAGTGGTTTGGGGCAGGGCGGCAATCAGCCCCAGCATTTT.

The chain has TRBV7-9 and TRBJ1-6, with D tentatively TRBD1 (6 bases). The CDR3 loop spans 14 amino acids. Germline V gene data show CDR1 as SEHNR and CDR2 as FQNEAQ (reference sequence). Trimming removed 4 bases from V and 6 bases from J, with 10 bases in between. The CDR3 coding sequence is TGTGCCAGCAGCTCGGACAGCCTTAATTCACCCCTCCACTTT. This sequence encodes CASSSDSLNSPLHF.